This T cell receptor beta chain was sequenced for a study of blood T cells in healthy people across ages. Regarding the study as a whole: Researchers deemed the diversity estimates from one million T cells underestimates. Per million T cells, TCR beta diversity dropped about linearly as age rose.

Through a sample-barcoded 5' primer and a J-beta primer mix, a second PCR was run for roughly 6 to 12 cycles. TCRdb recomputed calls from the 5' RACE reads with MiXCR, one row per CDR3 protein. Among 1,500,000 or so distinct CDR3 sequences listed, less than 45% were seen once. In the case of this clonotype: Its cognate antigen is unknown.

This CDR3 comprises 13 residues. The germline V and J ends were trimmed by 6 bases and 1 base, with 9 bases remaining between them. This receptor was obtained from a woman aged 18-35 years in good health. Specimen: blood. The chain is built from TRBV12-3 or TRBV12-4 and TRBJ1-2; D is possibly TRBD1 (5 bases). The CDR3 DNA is TGTGCCAGCAGAGGGACTGTTAACTATGGCTACACCTTC. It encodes CASRGTVNYGYTF.